This entry lists 14 T cell receptor beta chains sequenced from one sample in a study of blood T cell repertoires in COVID-19. Using immunoSEQ multiplex PCR, the repertoire was profiled, and TCRdb retains in-frame clones only, with some absent. The table lists roughly 62,000 clones, around nine tenths of them singletons. The specimen sequenced was peripheral blood. The receptors were gathered from a man in his 70s with acute or convalescent COVID-19.

The chain links TRBV27 to TRBJ1-5; 7 bases align to TRBD1. The CDR3 has 14 amino acids. V dropped 1 base and J dropped 6; count of bases not matched to a gene: 3. Per the germline V gene, CDR1 is MNHEY and CDR2 is SMNVEV (reference sequence). Here the CDR3 reads CASSLYTGVQPQHF. CDR3 nucleotides: TGTGCCAGCAGTTTATATACAGGGGTTCAGCCCCAGCATTTT.

This sequence joins TRBV9 and TRBJ1-3; weak D call: TRBD1 (6 bases). V dropped 0 bases and J dropped 0 bases, with 16 bases sitting between them. The germline V gene encodes CDR1 SGDLS and CDR2 YYNGEE. The CDR3 extends over 18 amino acids. CDR3 residues: CASSVESGAAFSGNTIYF. The CDR3 DNA reads as TGTGCCAGCAGCGTAGAGTCAGGGGCCGCCTTCTCTGGAAACACCATATATTTT.

J is TRBJ1-2 and V is TRBV6-1; TRBD1 matches 7 bases. The trim removed 6 bases at V and 2 bases at J, leaving 6 bases unmatched. Germline V gene data show CDR1 as MNHNS and CDR2 as SASEGT. The CDR3 has 14 amino acids. DNA of the CDR3: TGTGCCAGCAGAGGGACAGAAAGAAACTATGGCTACACCTTC. As protein: CASRGTERNYGYTF.

Only a few counts were recorded for this clone. J is TRBJ1-1 and V is TRBV3-1 (or the pseudogene TRBV3-2); weak D call: TRBD1 (5 bases). V lost 8 bases and J 2 bases, leaving 18 bases between the germline ends. CDR1 is LGHDT and CDR2 is YNNKEL in the germline V gene (reference sequence). There are 15 residues in the CDR3. The CDR3 loop is CASANPAGLNTEAFF. CDR3 in DNA: TGTGCCAGCGCCAACCCCGCAGGGTTAAACACTGAAGCTTTCTTT.

CDR3 coding DNA: TGTGCCTGGAGTGTGACAGGGGGGGGATATGGCTACACCTTC. Translated, it gives CAWSVTGGGYGYTF. The V and J genes are TRBV30 and TRBJ1-2, with 9 nucleotides matching TRBD1. CDR1 is GTSNPN, CDR2 SVGIG, per germline (reference sequence). V trimming: 0 bases; J trimming: 5 bases; junction bases outside the gene matches: 4. The CDR3 is 14 amino acids.

V gene TRBV18 combines with J gene TRBJ1-6; tentatively, D is TRBD1 (5 bases). This CDR3 comprises 13 residues. Per the germline V gene, CDR1 is KGHSH and CDR2 is LQKENI. Trimming pared 4 bases from V and 10 bases from J, leaving 11 bases between. CDR3 in amino acids: CASSRGESSPLHF. DNA of the CDR3: TGTGCCAGCTCACGGGGGGAGAGCTCACCCCTCCACTTT.

CDR3 DNA sequence: TGTGCCAGTAGTCTCAAGGGACTAGCCAACAATGAGCAGTTCTTC. Its protein product is CASSLKGLANNEQFF. The chain is built from TRBV19 and TRBJ2-1; 9 bases map to TRBD2. V gave up 5 bases and J gave up 5 bases; unmatched junction bases: 7. The CDR3 extends over 15 amino acids. Germline values: CDR1 LNHDA, CDR2 SQIVND (reference sequence).

The chain has TRBV4-1 and TRBJ1-3; D unclear. Germline V CDR1 and CDR2: MGHRA, YSYEKL. The V end lost 5 bases, the J end lost 0 bases, and 14 bases lay between the germline ends. CDR3 size: 16 residues. CDR3 coding DNA: TGCGCCAGCAGCGAGCGGACGGTGATCTCTGGAAACACCATATATTTT. Protein sequence: CASSERTVISGNTIYF.

The genes are TRBV18 and TRBJ2-3; TRBD2 matches at 7 bases. CDR1 and CDR2 from the germline V gene are KGHSH and LQKENI. The CDR3 has 16 amino acids. Trimming at V came to 3 bases and at J to 0 bases, leaving 6 bases not matched to a gene. CDR3: CASSPRAGESTDTQYF. The CDR3 nucleotides read TGTGCCAGCTCACCGCGGGCGGGGGAAAGCACAGATACGCAGTATTTT.

This clone has just a few counts. The chain carries TRBV4-1 and TRBJ2-7, with D maybe TRBD1 (5 bases). The CDR3 has 14 residues. The V gene's germline CDR1 is MGHRA and CDR2 YSYEKL. Between the trimmed V and J ends, which lost 0 bases and 2 bases, there was a span of 8 bases. The CDR3 reads CASSQELGPYEQYF. For the CDR3, the DNA is TGCGCCAGCAGCCAAGAACTGGGGCCCTACGAGCAGTACTTC.

J is TRBJ1-2 and V is TRBV3-1 (or the pseudogene TRBV3-2); D is possibly TRBD1 (6 bases). The germline V and J ends were trimmed by 1 base and 2 bases, with 14 bases remaining between them. The CDR3 is 16 residues long. Per the germline V gene, CDR1 is LGHDT and CDR2 is YNNKEL (reference sequence). The CDR3 loop reads CASSQGTARSNYGYTF. CDR3 bases: TGTGCCAGCAGCCAAGGGACAGCAAGATCCAACTATGGCTACACCTTC.

This clone occurred once. The CDR3, as DNA: TGTGCCAGTACCCAGAGCGGCAGGGGGAACACTGAAGCTTTCTTT. Translation gives CASTQSGRGNTEAFF. This chain connects TRBV19 to TRBJ1-1; D possibly corresponds to TRBD1 (6 bases). The CDR3 extends over 15 amino acids. V was trimmed by 7 bases and J by 1 base, leaving 16 bases between them. Germline V gene data show CDR1 as LNHDA and CDR2 as SQIVND (reference sequence).

The J gene is TRBJ2-7, the V gene TRBV12-3 or TRBV12-4; 7 positions agree with TRBD2. Trimming cost V 6 bases and J 5 bases; bases outside gene matches: 4. This CDR3 has 12 residues. This chain's CDR3 is CASRGLDNEQYF. DNA of the CDR3: TGTGCCAGCAGAGGACTAGATAACGAGCAGTACTTC.

The chain joins TRBV7-6 to TRBJ2-1; TRBD2 agrees at 10 bases. CDR1 and CDR2 (germline): SGHVS, FNYEAQ. The CDR3 covers 19 residues. J lost 0 bases, V lost 3 bases, and 11 bases had no gene match. The CDR3 region has the DNA TGTGCCAGCAGCTTGAGCCGACTAGCGGGCCGGAGCTCCTACAATGAGCAGTTCTTC. Encoded protein: CASSLSRLAGRSSYNEQFF.